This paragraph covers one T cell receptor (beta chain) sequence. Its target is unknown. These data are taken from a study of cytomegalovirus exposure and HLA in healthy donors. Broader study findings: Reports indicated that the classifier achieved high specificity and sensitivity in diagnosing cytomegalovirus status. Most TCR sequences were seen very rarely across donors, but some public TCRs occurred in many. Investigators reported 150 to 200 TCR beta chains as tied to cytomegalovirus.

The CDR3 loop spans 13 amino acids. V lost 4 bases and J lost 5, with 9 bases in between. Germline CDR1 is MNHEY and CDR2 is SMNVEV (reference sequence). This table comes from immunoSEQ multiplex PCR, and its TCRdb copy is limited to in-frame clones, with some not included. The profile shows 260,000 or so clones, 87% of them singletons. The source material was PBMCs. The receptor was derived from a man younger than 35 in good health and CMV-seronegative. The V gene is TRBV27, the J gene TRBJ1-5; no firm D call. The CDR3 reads CASSSTPYQPQHF. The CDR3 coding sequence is TGTGCCAGCAGTTCTACTCCATATCAGCCCCAGCATTTT.